This TCR beta chain was sequenced for a study of cytomegalovirus exposure and HLA in healthy donors. Study-level findings and limits: Presence/absence analyses assumed roughly uniform sequencing depth across donors, which may not hold.

In this sample, this clone turned up a few times. Its specificity is not known. The PCR was carried out with 60 Vbeta primers and 13 Jbeta primers. Assay: immunoSEQ multiplex PCR; the TCRdb copy retains only in-frame clones and omits some. The sample includes roughly 190,000 clones, 60% to 80% of them seen just once. The CDR3 length is 14 residues. CDR1 is SGHDT and CDR2 is YYEEEE in the germline V gene. The J segment lost 8 bases and the V segment lost 4 bases, leaving 8 bases of the junction unmatched. This clonotype was obtained from a woman under 40 in good health and CMV-seropositive. The sample comprised PBMCs. The chain carries TRBV5-6 and TRBJ1-4; 7 bases are a match to TRBD1. CDR3 amino acids: CASSKDRVGEKLFF. The CDR3 coding sequence is TGTGCCAGCAGCAAAGACAGGGTGGGGGAAAAACTGTTTTTT.